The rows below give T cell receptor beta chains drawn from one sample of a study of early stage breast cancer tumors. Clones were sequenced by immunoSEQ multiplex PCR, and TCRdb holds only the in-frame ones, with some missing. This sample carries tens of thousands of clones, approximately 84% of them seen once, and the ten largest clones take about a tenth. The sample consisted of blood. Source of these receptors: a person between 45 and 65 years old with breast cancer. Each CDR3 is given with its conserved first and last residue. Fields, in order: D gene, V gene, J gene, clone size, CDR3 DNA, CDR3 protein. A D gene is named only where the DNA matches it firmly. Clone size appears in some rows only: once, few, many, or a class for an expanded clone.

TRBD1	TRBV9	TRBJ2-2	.	TGTGCCAGCAGCCCAGGATCCGGGACAGGGGGATATGGCACCGGGGAGCTGTTTTTT	CASSPGSGTGGYGTGELFF
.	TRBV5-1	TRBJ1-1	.	TGCGCCAGCAGCTTGGAAGGCGGCGCCAGTGAAGCTTTCTTT	CASSLEGGASEAFF
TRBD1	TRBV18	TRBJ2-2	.	TGTGCCAGCTCACAGAGACAGGGGGCTAACACCGGGGAGCTGTTTTTT	CASSQRQGANTGELFF
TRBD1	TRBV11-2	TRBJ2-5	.	TGTGCCAGCAGCGAAGGGACAGGGGTAGAGACCCAGTACTTC	CASSEGTGVETQYF
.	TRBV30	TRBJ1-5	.	TGTGCCTGGGGCCCCGGCGGCTATAGCAATCAGCCCCAGCATTTT	CAWGPGGYSNQPQHF
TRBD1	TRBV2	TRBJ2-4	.	TGTGCCAGCAGTGATAGGAACAGGGGGCTCGACCGGAGGAACTTC	CASSDRNRGLDRRNF
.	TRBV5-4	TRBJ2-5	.	TGTGCCAGCAGCACGGTACACCGGGACTCCCAAGAGACCCAGTACTTC	CASSTVHRDSQETQYF
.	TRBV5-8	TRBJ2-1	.	TGTGCCAGCCAGATAGAAAGGAGCTCCTACAATGAGCAGTTCTTC	CASQIERSSYNEQFF
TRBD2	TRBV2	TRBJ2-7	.	TGTGCCAGCAGTGAAGCGAAGGTGGGGGTAGAACTAGCGGGAGCCTTC	CASSEAKVGVELAGAF
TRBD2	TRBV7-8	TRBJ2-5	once	TGTGCCAGCAGCTTAGTTGTTAGCGGGAGAGGAGAGACCCAGTACTTC	CASSLVVSGRGETQYF
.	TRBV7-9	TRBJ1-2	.	TGTGCCAGCAGCTTAGGAGAAGCGGCTTTAAGTGGCTACACCTTC	CASSLGEAALSGYTF
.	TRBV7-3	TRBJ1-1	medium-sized	TGTGCCAGCAGCTGGACGACGAACACTGAAGCTTTCTTT	CASSWTTNTEAFF
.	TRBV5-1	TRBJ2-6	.	TGCGCCAGCAGCTTGGGACTCTTGGATTCTGGGGCCAACGTCCTGACTTTC	CASSLGLLDSGANVLTF
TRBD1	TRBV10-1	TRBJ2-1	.	TGCGCCAGCAGTCGGACAGGTAATGAGCAGTTCTTC	CASSRTGNEQFF
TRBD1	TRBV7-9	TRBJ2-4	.	TGTGCCAGCAGCTACGGGACAGACGGAATTCAGTACTTC	CASSYGTDGIQYF
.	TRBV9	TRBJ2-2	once	TGTGCCAGCAGCGTAGGGGACAACCCATCGAACACCGGGGAGCTGTTTTTT	CASSVGDNPSNTGELFF
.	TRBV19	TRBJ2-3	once	TGTGCCAGTAGTAGAGAAAGCACAGATACGCAGTATTTT	CASSRESTDTQYF
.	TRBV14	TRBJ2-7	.	TGTGCCAGCAGCCAAGGGAGGGGCCGCTCCTACGAGCAGTACTTC	CASSQGRGRSYEQYF
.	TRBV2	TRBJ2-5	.	TGTGCCAGGGACCTAGAGAAGCAAGAGACCCAGTACTTC	CARDLEKQETQYF
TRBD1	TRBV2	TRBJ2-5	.	TGTGCCAGCAGTGAGCACAGGGGGTACCAAGAGACCCAGTACTTC	CASSEHRGYQETQYF
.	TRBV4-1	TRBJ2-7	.	TGCGCCAGCAGCCAGGACAGCTACGAGCAGTACTTC	CASSQDSYEQYF
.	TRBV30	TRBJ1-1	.	TGTGCCTGGAGTGTACTACCAGGGAACACTGAAGCTTTCTTT	CAWSVLPGNTEAFF
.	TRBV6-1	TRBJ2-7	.	TGTGCCAGCAGTGAAAGGTATAGTATTGACGAGCAGTACTTC	CASSERYSIDEQYF
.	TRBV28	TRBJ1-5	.	TGTGCCAGCAGCCCCAATGGCAGGGTCAATCAGCCCCAGCATTTT	CASSPNGRVNQPQHF
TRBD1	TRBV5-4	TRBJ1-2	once	TGTGCCAGCAGCTTAGTTCCTCAGGGGGCGGACGGCTACACCTTC	CASSLVPQGADGYTF
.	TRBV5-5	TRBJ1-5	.	TGTGCCAGCAGCTTAAGTACACCGAGGACTCAGCCCCAGCATTTT	CASSLSTPRTQPQHF
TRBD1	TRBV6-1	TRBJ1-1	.	TGTGCCAGCATTTACGACAGGGACACTGAAGCTTTCTTT	CASIYDRDTEAFF
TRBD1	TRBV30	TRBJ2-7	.	TGTGCCTGGAGTGTAGCTAGGGGGCCCTACGAGCAGTACTTC	CAWSVARGPYEQYF
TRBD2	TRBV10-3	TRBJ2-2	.	TGTGCCATCAGTGAGTCGAGATTAGCGGGACATGCCGGGGAGCTGTTTTTT	CAISESRLAGHAGELFF
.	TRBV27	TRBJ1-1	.	TGTGCCAGCAGTCCACCCCGGGTGGGGGGACGTAGAAACACTGAAGCTTTCTTT	CASSPPRVGGRRNTEAFF
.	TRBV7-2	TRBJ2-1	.	TGTGCCAGCAGCCCCCCCAGCGCGCCCTACAATGAGCAGTTCTTC	CASSPPSAPYNEQFF
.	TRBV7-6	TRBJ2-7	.	TGTGCCAGCAGCCCCCCCCTCGGCGAGCAGTACTTC	CASSPPLGEQYF
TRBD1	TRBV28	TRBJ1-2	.	TGTGCCAGCAGTTTATACGCCGGGACAGGGGGTGGCTACACCTTC	CASSLYAGTGGGYTF
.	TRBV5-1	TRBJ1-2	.	TGCGCCAGCAGCACTCGAGGGGGGTATGGCTACACCTTC	CASSTRGGYGYTF
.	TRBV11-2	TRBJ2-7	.	TGTGCCAGCACCCTCAGCTTCACCTACGAGCAGTACTTC	CASTLSFTYEQYF
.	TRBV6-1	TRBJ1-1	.	TGTGCCAGCAGTGCGAGCAGGAACACTGAAGCTTTCTTT	CASSASRNTEAFF
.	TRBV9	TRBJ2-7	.	TGTGCCAGCAGCGCCGGAATGGGGCCATACGAGCAGTACTTC	CASSAGMGPYEQYF
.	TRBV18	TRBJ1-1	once	TGTGCCAGCTCAGAGGAGACAGGCCCCACTGAAGCTTTCTTT	CASSEETGPTEAFF
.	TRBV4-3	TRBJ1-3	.	TGCGCCAGCAGCCAAGAGGGCTCTGGAAACACCATATATTTT	CASSQEGSGNTIYF
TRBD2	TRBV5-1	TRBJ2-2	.	TGCGCCAGCAGCTTACTAGCGGGAGGGGCGGACACCGGGGAGCTGTTTTTT	CASSLLAGGADTGELFF
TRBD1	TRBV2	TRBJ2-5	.	TGTGCCAGCAACCGACAGGGGCAAGAGACCCAGTACTTC	CASNRQGQETQYF
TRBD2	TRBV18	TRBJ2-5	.	TGTGCCAGCTCACCGGGACTAGCGGGGGCCGAAGAGACCCAGTACTTC	CASSPGLAGAEETQYF
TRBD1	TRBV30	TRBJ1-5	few	TGTGCCTGGAGCCTTGACAGGGTTAGGCAGCCCCAGCATTTT	CAWSLDRVRQPQHF
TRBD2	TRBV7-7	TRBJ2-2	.	TGTGCCAGCAGTAGACTAGCGGGATTGAACACCGGGGAGCTGTTTTTT	CASSRLAGLNTGELFF
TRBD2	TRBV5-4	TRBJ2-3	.	TGTGCCAGCAGCTTGGGCCGGGAGGGAGCAGATACGCAGTATTTT	CASSLGREGADTQYF
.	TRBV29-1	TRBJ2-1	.	TGCAGCGTTGAAGCTGGGCCCCTATCCTACAATGAGCAGTTCTTC	CSVEAGPLSYNEQFF
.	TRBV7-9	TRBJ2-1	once	TGTGCCAGCAGCGCGAGGGGGGGGTCGTACAATGAGCAGTTCTTC	CASSARGGSYNEQFF
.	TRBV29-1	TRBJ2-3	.	TGCAGCGTTGAAGATCTTGCGGGACGCACAGATACGCAGTATTTT	CSVEDLAGRTDTQYF
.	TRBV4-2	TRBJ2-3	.	TGTGCCAGCAGCCAAGATAAGGGGGGCCTAGGACCGAATACGCAGTATTTT	CASSQDKGGLGPNTQYF
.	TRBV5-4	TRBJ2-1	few	TGTGCCAGCAGCTTAGTGTCTAGCGATGAGCAGTTCTTC	CASSLVSSDEQFF
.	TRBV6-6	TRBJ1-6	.	TGTGCCAGCAGCCCAGGATCCTCCTATAATTCACCCCTCCACTTT	CASSPGSSYNSPLHF
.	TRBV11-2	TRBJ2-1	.	TGTGCCAGCAGCTCCCTTGGCCGGGGCCCATCCTACAATGAGCAGTTCTTC	CASSSLGRGPSYNEQFF
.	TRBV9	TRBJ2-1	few	TGTGCCAGCAGCGTAGGAGGGGAGCAGTTCTTC	CASSVGGEQFF
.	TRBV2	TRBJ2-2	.	TGTGCCAGCAGTGAACTAACCGAAACCGGGGAGCTGTTTTTT	CASSELTETGELFF